This T cell receptor beta chain was recorded in a study of T cells after yellow fever vaccination. Study overall: Preparing low-cell-number fractions relied on SMART-Seq v4 Ultra Low Input. Study-wide findings and caveats: Highly abundant clonotypes carried over from the bulk population could end up in FACS-sorted repertoires as contaminants. Though weaker, the secondary response peaked faster, on day 5 versus 15.

Trimming left V 3 bases short and J 2 bases short, with 9 bases between. The germline CDR1 and CDR2 sequences are MNHEY and SMNVEV (reference sequence). CDR3 length equals 14 residues. TCRdb used MiXCR to reprocess the 5' RACE reads, holding one entry per CDR3 protein. The sample consists of fewer than 350,000 distinct CDR3 sequences, 3.5% to 4.5% of them appearing once. This clonotype appeared a few times. The target antigen is unknown. The chain links TRBV27 to TRBJ2-3; D is perhaps TRBD2 (5 bases). This TCR came from a man younger than 30 who received the YFV17D yellow fever vaccine. The sequenced sample was PBMCs, obtained 15 days after the yellow fever booster vaccination. The DNA for the CDR3 is TGTGCCAGCAGTTTTCGGCGGGTCACAGATACGCAGTATTTT. It translates to CASSFRRVTDTQYF.